This record concerns one T cell receptor (beta chain) sequence. The germline CDR1 and CDR2 sequences are LNHDA and SQIVND (reference sequence). The ends lost 3 bases at V and 6 bases at J; junction bases unmatched: 5. The CDR3 is 14 residues long. The data are from a study of blood T cell repertoires in COVID-19. About the study: Spain, Italy and the United States supplied samples that represented acute and convalescent COVID-19. PBMCs, B-cell-depleted T cells, or T cells were the source of the cDNA or gDNA that made up the material.

Sequencing was performed with immunoSEQ multiplex PCR; in TCRdb, only in-frame clones are kept and a portion is missing. The sample includes 300,000 to 400,000 clones, 88% of them seen just once. This clonotype was sampled from a woman in her 30s with COVID-19, enrolled during active disease. This chain joins TRBV19 and TRBJ1-5, with TRBD1 matching 7 bases. Material: peripheral blood. CDR3 sequence: CASSIKDRVQPQHF. As DNA, the CDR3 is TGTGCCAGTAGTATTAAAGACAGGGTTCAGCCCCAGCATTTT. Using reference TRBV19 and TRBJ1-5 for the parts outside the CDR3, the full variable domain is DGGITQSPKYLFRKEGQNVTLSCEQNLNHDAMYWYRQDPGQGLRLIYYSQIVNDFQKGDIAEGYSVSREKKESFPLTVTSAQKNPTAFYLCASSIKDRVQPQHFGDGTRLSIL.